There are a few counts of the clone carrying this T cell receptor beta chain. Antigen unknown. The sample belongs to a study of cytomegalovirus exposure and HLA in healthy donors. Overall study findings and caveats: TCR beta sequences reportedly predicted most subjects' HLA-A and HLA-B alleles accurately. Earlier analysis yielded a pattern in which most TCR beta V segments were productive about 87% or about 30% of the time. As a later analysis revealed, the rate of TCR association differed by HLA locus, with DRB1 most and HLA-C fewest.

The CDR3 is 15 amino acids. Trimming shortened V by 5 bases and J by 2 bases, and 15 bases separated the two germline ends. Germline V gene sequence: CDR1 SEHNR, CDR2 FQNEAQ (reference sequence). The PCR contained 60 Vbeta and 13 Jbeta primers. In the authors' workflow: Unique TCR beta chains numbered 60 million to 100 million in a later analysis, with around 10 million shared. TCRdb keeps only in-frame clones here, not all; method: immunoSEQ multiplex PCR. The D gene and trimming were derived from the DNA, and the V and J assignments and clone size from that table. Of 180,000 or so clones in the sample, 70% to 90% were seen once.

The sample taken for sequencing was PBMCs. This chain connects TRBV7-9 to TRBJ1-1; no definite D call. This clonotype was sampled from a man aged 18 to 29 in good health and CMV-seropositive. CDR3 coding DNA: TGTGCCAGCAGCACTCCCGGCGGGATAAACACTGAAGCTTTCTTT. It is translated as CASSTPGGINTEAFF. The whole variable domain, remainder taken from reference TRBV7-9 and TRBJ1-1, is DTGVSQNPRHKITKRGQNVTFRCDPISEHNRLYWYRQTLGQGPEFLTYFQNEAQLEKSRLLSDRFSAERPKGSFSTLEIQRTEQGDSAMYLCASSTPGGINTEAFFGQGTRLTVV.